Listed below are T cell receptor beta chains from one sample, sequenced in a study of cytomegalovirus exposure and HLA in healthy donors. Generated by immunoSEQ multiplex PCR, the TCRdb table keeps only in-frame clones and is missing some. Altogether 150,000 to 200,000 clones are present, 60% to 80% being singletons, with the ten largest covering approximately 0.89%. The sample comprised PBMCs. The receptors were sampled from a woman aged 45-59 years in good health and CMV-seropositive. The CDR3 runs from the conserved cysteine through the conserved F or W. Each record gives: CDR3 DNA, CDR3 protein, D gene, clone size, V gene, CDR3 length, J gene. The D gene is left open where the match is weak. The size entry is marked missing in some rows and otherwise reads once, few, many or a size class.

DNA: TGTGCCAGCAGCTTTCACTCTTCTGGGGCCAACGTCCTGACTTTC; CDR3: CASSFHSSGANVLTF; D: .; size: .; V: TRBV21-1; length: 15; J: TRBJ2-6
DNA: TGTGCCACCTCTCTGGGACAGGGGGCCTTCAATGAGCAGTTCTTC; CDR3: CATSLGQGAFNEQFF; D: TRBD1; size: .; V: TRBV5-6; length: 15; J: TRBJ2-1
DNA: TGTGCCAGCAGCTTAGATCCCCTTACAGGGGTCTATGGCTACACCTTC; CDR3: CASSLDPLTGVYGYTF; D: TRBD1; size: .; V: TRBV7-2; length: 16; J: TRBJ1-2
DNA: TGTGCCAGCATGGGGGAACAGGGTGGTGGCTACACCTTC; CDR3: CASMGEQGGGYTF; D: .; size: few; V: TRBV2; length: 13; J: TRBJ1-2
DNA: TGTGCCAGCAGTCGGGAGGGGCCAGATACGCAGTATTTT; CDR3: CASSREGPDTQYF; D: TRBD2; size: .; V: TRBV9; length: 13; J: TRBJ2-3
DNA: TGTGCCAGCAGTTCCGGACAGGGTGAAAAACTGTTTTTT; CDR3: CASSSGQGEKLFF; D: TRBD1; size: .; V: TRBV7-6; length: 13; J: TRBJ1-4
DNA: TGTGCCAGTTCAGGGACAGGGGGCGATCAGCCCCAGCATTTT; CDR3: CASSGTGGDQPQHF; D: TRBD1; size: .; V: TRBV19; length: 14; J: TRBJ1-5
DNA: TGTGCCAGCTCACCAGGGACTAGCGGGAACACCGGGGAGCTGTTTTTT; CDR3: CASSPGTSGNTGELFF; D: TRBD2; size: .; V: TRBV18; length: 16; J: TRBJ2-2
DNA: TGTGCCAGCAGCTTAGACAGGGCTTTATACAATGAGCAGTTCTTC; CDR3: CASSLDRALYNEQFF; D: .; size: .; V: TRBV7-2; length: 15; J: TRBJ2-1
DNA: TGTGCCAGCAGCCCAGTGGGGAGAGGGACTTACGAGCAGTACTTC; CDR3: CASSPVGRGTYEQYF; D: .; size: .; V: TRBV7-2; length: 15; J: TRBJ2-7
DNA: TGTGCCTACGGGACTATCCGGGTGGGCGCGACAGATACGCAGTATTTT; CDR3: CAYGTIRVGATDTQYF; D: TRBD2; size: .; V: TRBV5-4; length: 16; J: TRBJ2-3
DNA: TGTGCCAGCAGCTTTACAGGGGGCTGGTCGGGAGGCTACACCTTC; CDR3: CASSFTGGWSGGYTF; D: TRBD1; size: few; V: TRBV5-4; length: 15; J: TRBJ1-2
DNA: TGTGCCACTAGCAGAGGGTATGGCTACAATGAGCAGTTCTTC; CDR3: CATSRGYGYNEQFF; D: .; size: .; V: TRBV7-9; length: 14; J: TRBJ2-1
DNA: TGTGCCAGCAGCCCCCGGGGAGGGATGGTTACGCAGTATTTT; CDR3: CASSPRGGMVTQYF; D: TRBD2; size: .; V: TRBV7-8; length: 14; J: TRBJ2-3
DNA: TGTGCCAGCAGCGTAGATGTCGTCAATGAGCAGTTCTTC; CDR3: CASSVDVVNEQFF; D: .; size: .; V: TRBV9; length: 13; J: TRBJ2-1
DNA: TGTGCCAGCAGCCGACCGCGGGGGAATATAGGCTATGGCTACACCTTC; CDR3: CASSRPRGNIGYGYTF; D: .; size: .; V: TRBV6-6; length: 16; J: TRBJ1-2
DNA: TGTGCCAGCAGTTCTGGCAATAAGTTGGCCAAAAACATTCAGTACTTC; CDR3: CASSSGNKLAKNIQYF; D: .; size: .; V: TRBV6-5; length: 16; J: TRBJ2-4
DNA: TGTGCCAGCAGCTTAAACAGGGGAAGTAATTCACCCCTCCACTTT; CDR3: CASSLNRGSNSPLHF; D: TRBD1; size: .; V: TRBV7-8; length: 15; J: TRBJ1-6
DNA: TGTGCCAGCAGTGATACAGGGGGAAGAGGCTACACCTTC; CDR3: CASSDTGGRGYTF; D: TRBD1; size: few; V: TRBV2; length: 13; J: TRBJ1-2
DNA: TGTGCCAGCAGTGGGACAGGGAACCAAAACACTGAAGCTTTCTTT; CDR3: CASSGTGNQNTEAFF; D: TRBD1; size: .; V: TRBV9; length: 15; J: TRBJ1-1
DNA: TGTGCCAGCAGTTTTCGAGAGACCCAGTACTTC; CDR3: CASSFRETQYF; D: .; size: .; V: TRBV28; length: 11; J: TRBJ2-5
DNA: TGTGCCAGCAGCTTTGGCAGGGCCTATGAGCAGTTCTTC; CDR3: CASSFGRAYEQFF; D: .; size: .; V: TRBV5-6; length: 13; J: TRBJ2-1
DNA: TGCGCCAGCAGCTTCGGGGGGAGTTTGTATGGCTACACCTTC; CDR3: CASSFGGSLYGYTF; D: .; size: once; V: TRBV5-1; length: 14; J: TRBJ1-2
DNA: TGTGCCAGCACCACGAGGCGGGGATATTCAGATACGCAGTATTTT; CDR3: CASTTRRGYSDTQYF; D: .; size: .; V: TRBV21-1; length: 15; J: TRBJ2-3